Each of the 25 T cell receptor beta chains below was sequenced from the same sample in a study of identical twins listed by TCRdb under 2016. Library preparation was by 5' RACE. TCRdb lists the instrument as Illumina HiSeq 2000. The public reads were reanalyzed by TCRdb: fastp trimming at Q25, MiXCR alignment, in-frame beta chains only. Duplicate CDR3 protein sequences are folded into a single record with the most common DNA and genes. Present in this sample are approximately 260,000 distinct CDR3 sequences, about 8.5% of which were seen just once. The ten most abundant clones make up over 2.5% of the sample. The same sample was also studied in work on yellow fever vaccine responses in identical twins.

Material for sequencing was CD8+ T cells sorted from blood. The receptors here all came from a woman younger than 35 in good health.

This chain joins TRBV20-1 and TRBJ2-7; a weak D match, TRBD2 (6 bases). V gave up 3 bases and J gave up 0 bases, with 9 bases separating them. Germline V lookup: CDR1 DFQATT, CDR2 SNEGSKA (reference sequence). The CDR3 length is 13 residues. CDR3 sequence: CSASGRSSYEQYF. The CDR3 DNA is TGCAGTGCTAGCGGGAGAAGCTCCTACGAGCAGTACTTC.

In this sample, this clonotype turned up many times. V gene TRBV6-5 combines with J gene TRBJ2-7; TRBD1 matches at 8 bases. The germline V gene encodes CDR1 MNHEY and CDR2 SVGAGI. This CDR3 spans 12 amino acids. Germline trimming cut 4 bases from V and 6 bases from J; bases unmatched to any gene: 2. The CDR3 region is CASSSGQGEQYF. As DNA, the CDR3 is TGTGCCAGCAGTTCTGGACAGGGCGAGCAGTACTTC.

CDR3 nucleotide sequence: TGTGCCAGCAGCCAAGATCCCAGTGCCTACGAGCAGTACTTC. Residues: CASSQDPSAYEQYF. The chain uses TRBV3-1 and TRBJ2-7; D not certain. This CDR3 is 14 amino acids long. V lost 0 bases and J 2 bases, leaving 8 bases between the germline ends. Looked up from germline, CDR1 is LGHDT and CDR2 is YNNKEL (reference sequence).

This clonotype was observed at least ten times. The genes are TRBV29-1 and TRBJ2-7; possible D gene TRBD2, 5 bases. V lost 6 bases to trimming and J lost 0 bases, with 9 bases between them. The germline gives CDR1 SQVTM, CDR2 ANQGSEA. This CDR3 spans 12 amino acids. The CDR3 region has the DNA TGCAGCGTCGGGGAAAGCTCCTACGAGCAGTACTTC. Translation: CSVGESSYEQYF.

This chain connects TRBV4-1 to TRBJ2-7; 7 bases are shared with TRBD1. This CDR3 comprises 15 residues. Germline-derived CDR1 and CDR2 are MGHRA and YSYEKL. The junction had 12 bases not matched to a gene; V was cut back by 6 bases and J by 4 bases. The CDR3 reads CASRHTTGTEYEQYF. CDR3 DNA: TGCGCCAGCAGGCATACCACCGGGACAGAATACGAGCAGTACTTC.

The V and J genes are TRBV6-5 and TRBJ2-7; D is perhaps TRBD1 (5 bases). The germline gives CDR1 MNHEY, CDR2 SVGAGI. Trimming took off 2 bases at V and 3 bases at J, with 11 bases between the two ends. The CDR3 totals 14 residues. CDR3 coding DNA: TGTGCCAGCAGTTACACGACAGAAGTCTACGAGCAGTACTTC. It translates to CASSYTTEVYEQYF.

As to this clonotype: The junction and the germline gene differ at one end; a read error may be behind it. V usage is TRBV3-1 and J usage is TRBJ2-2; D possibly corresponds to TRBD1 (6 bases). Germline V lookup: CDR1 LGHDT, CDR2 YNNKEL (reference sequence). The CDR3 has 16 residues. CDR3: CSSSQGTGSNTGELFF. The CDR3, as DNA: TGTTCCAGCAGCCAAGGCACAGGGTCGAACACCGGGGAGCTGTTTTTT.

This clonotype was picked up a small number of times. This sequence joins TRBV11-3 and TRBJ2-1, with 8 bases aligning to TRBD1. Trimming cost V 4 bases and J 8 bases; bases outside gene matches: 13. From germline, CDR1 is SGHNT and CDR2 YENEEA. The CDR3 covers 16 residues. CDR3 sequence: CASSYYHPDRVDEQFF. Written as DNA, the CDR3 is TGTGCCAGCAGCTATTATCATCCGGACAGGGTCGATGAGCAGTTCTTC.

This chain joins TRBV20-1 and TRBJ2-7; 7 bases align to TRBD2. V shed 3 bases, J shed 3 bases, and the junction held 5 bases outside the gene matches. The CDR3 is 13 residues long. Germline V lookup: CDR1 DFQATT, CDR2 SNEGSKA (reference sequence). The CDR3 here is CSARPGLLYEQYF. In DNA, the CDR3 is TGCAGTGCTAGGCCGGGACTACTCTACGAGCAGTACTTC.

This clonotype was observed at least ten times. The rearrangement links TRBV12-3 or TRBV12-4 to TRBJ1-3; D remains unclear. V lost 5 bases and J 0 bases, leaving 8 bases between the germline ends. The CDR3 has 14 residues. CDR3 sequence reads: CASSGENSGNTIYF. The CDR3 DNA reads as TGTGCCAGCAGTGGGGAGAACTCTGGAAACACCATATATTTT.

This clonotype was seen at least ten times. The chain recombines TRBV27 with TRBJ2-7, with D tentatively TRBD1 (6 bases). Germline-derived CDR1 and CDR2 are MNHEY and SMNVEV (reference sequence). This CDR3 has 14 residues. V was shortened by 6 bases and J by 0 bases, with 12 bases between the two germline ends. Here the CDR3 DNA reads TGTGCCAGCAGGAAGGACAGAGGCTCCTACGAGCAGTACTTC. Translating gives CASRKDRGSYEQYF.

This chain connects TRBV7-2 to TRBJ2-7; TRBD2 is a possible D gene (6 bases). V was pared by 1 base and J by 5 bases, with 18 bases between. Germline V lookup: CDR1 SGHTA, CDR2 FQGNSA. The length of the CDR3 is 16 residues. The chain's CDR3 is CASSLVGGGIPNEQYF. The CDR3 nucleotides are TGTGCCAGCAGCTTAGTCGGGGGTGGGATTCCCAACGAGCAGTACTTC.

The V gene is TRBV15, the J gene TRBJ1-2, with TRBD1 identical over 11 bases. This CDR3 is built from 16 residues. Trimming took 5 bases from V and 3 from J; bases not matched to a gene: 8. CDR1 and CDR2 (germline): LNHNV, YYDKDF (reference sequence). The CDR3 nucleotides read TGTGCCACCAGCTCCTCGGACAGGGGGCCTTACTATGGCTACACCTTC. It specifies CATSSSDRGPYYGYTF.

In this sample, this clonotype turned up many times. V gene TRBV12-3 or TRBV12-4 combines with J gene TRBJ2-3, with D unclear. This CDR3 comprises 11 residues. CDR3 DNA sequence: TGTGCGGTGTTGAACACAGATACGCAGTATTTT. Its translation is CAVLNTDTQYF.

The rearrangement links TRBV28 to TRBJ2-7; no clear D gene. The CDR3 is 12 amino acids. Germline V gene data show CDR1 as MDHEN and CDR2 as SYDVKM. Trimming removed 3 bases at V and 5 bases at J, with 8 bases between. The CDR3 spells CASSFGSNEQYF. The CDR3 DNA reads as TGTGCCAGCAGTTTCGGCAGTAACGAGCAGTACTTC.

This chain links TRBV20-1 with TRBJ2-7; TRBD2 agrees at 12 bases. V lost 4 bases to trimming and J lost 6 bases; unmatched junction nucleotides: 7. Germline values: CDR1 DFQATT, CDR2 SNEGSKA (reference sequence). There are 14 residues in the CDR3. This CDR3 is CSATGTSGYLEQYF. The CDR3 bases are TGCAGTGCTACAGGGACTAGCGGGTATCTCGAGCAGTACTTC.

Ten or more counts support this clonotype. The chain employs TRBV13 and TRBJ2-7; D remains ambiguous. CDR1 PRHDT and CDR2 FYEKMQ come from the germline V gene (reference sequence). This CDR3 has 13 residues. With 0 bases removed from V and 5 bases from J, the gap between germline ends came to 8 bases. CDR3: CASSLGQFNEQYF. The DNA of the CDR3 is TGTGCCAGCAGCTTAGGACAGTTCAACGAGCAGTACTTC. Together with reference TRBV13 and TRBJ2-7, the CDR3 gives the full variable domain: AAGVIQSPRHLIKEKRETATLKCYPIPRHDTVYWYQQGPGQDPQFLISFYEKMQSDKGSIPDRFSAQQFSDYHSELNMSSLELGDSALYFCASSLGQFNEQYFGPGTRLTVT.

This clonotype was seen a few times. The chain recombines TRBV20-1 with TRBJ2-7; 8 bases are shared with TRBD1. The V gene end was trimmed by 1 base and the J gene end by 5 bases; junction bases not matched to a gene: 10. The CDR3 has 15 residues. The germline V gene encodes CDR1 DFQATT and CDR2 SNEGSKA (reference sequence). The CDR3 is CSARGPQGAVDEQYF. DNA of the CDR3: TGCAGTGCTAGAGGCCCGCAGGGGGCCGTCGACGAGCAGTACTTC.

This clonotype was seen repeatedly, ten times or more. The chain combines TRBV29-1 with TRBJ2-1; D might be TRBD2 (5 bases). Trimming pared 7 bases from V and 7 bases from J, leaving 14 bases between. This CDR3 contains 12 residues. The germline CDR1 and CDR2 sequences are SQVTM and ANQGSEA. In DNA, the CDR3 is TGCAGCGCGATGTCATCGGGAAATGAGCAGTTCTTC. It codes for CSAMSSGNEQFF.

The V call is TRBV6-5, the J call TRBJ2-1, with 9 bases identical to TRBD2. The CDR3 spans 17 residues. Trimming at V came to 6 bases and at J to 5 bases, leaving 14 bases not matched to a gene. Germline V gives CDR1 MNHEY, CDR2 SVGAGI. This chain's CDR3 is CASSHSLAGGFHNEQFF. The CDR3 DNA sequence: TGTGCCAGCAGCCACTCCTTGGCGGGGGGGTTCCACAATGAGCAGTTCTTC.

This clonotype was seen a few times. The rearrangement uses TRBV3-1 and TRBJ2-5; 11 bases are a match to TRBD2. CDR3 length: 15 amino acids. The V segment lost 0 bases and the J segment 4 bases; nucleotides outside the gene matches: 1. Germline assignment: CDR1 LGHDT and CDR2 YNNKEL (reference sequence). CDR3 sequence (DNA): TGTGCCAGCAGCCAAGATGGGACTAGCGGAGAGACCCAGTACTTC. Translating it yields CASSQDGTSGETQYF.

This clonotype occurred many times. The CDR3 bases are TGTGCCAGCAGCAACAGGGGCTCTGGCACAGATACGCAGTATTTT. Translation gives CASSNRGSGTDTQYF. This chain joins TRBV7-9 and TRBJ2-3; 7 nucleotides line up with TRBD1. V was pared by 5 bases and J by 1 base, with 6 bases of the junction left unmatched. The CDR3 loop spans 15 amino acids. Germline V CDR1 and CDR2: SEHNR, FQNEAQ (reference sequence).

In DNA, the CDR3 is TGTGCCAGCAGTGAAGCTTTGAGGCTAGCGGACTACGAGCAGTACTTC. Amino acid sequence: CASSEALRLADYEQYF. The chain recombines TRBV2 with TRBJ2-7; 7 bases align to TRBD2. After removal of 0 bases from V and 3 bases from J, the junction contained 8 bases not matched to a gene. This CDR3 region has 16 residues. Germline V gives CDR1 SNHLY, CDR2 FYNNEI. Filled out from reference TRBV2 and TRBJ2-7, the complete variable domain reads EPEVTQTPSHQVTQMGQEVILRCVPISNHLYFYWYRQILGQKVEFLVSFYNNEISEKSEIFDDQFSVERPDGSNFTLKIRSTKLEDSAMYFCASSEALRLADYEQYFGPGTRLTVT.

This clonotype has at least ten counts. J is TRBJ2-7 and V is TRBV29-1; D possibly uses TRBD1 or TRBD2 (5 bases each). CDR1 is SQVTM, CDR2 ANQGSEA, per germline. The CDR3 has 14 amino acids. V was shortened by 5 bases and J by 3 bases, with 17 bases between the two germline ends. The CDR3 sequence: CSVTGPSRGYEQYF. CDR3 DNA: TGCAGCGTTACGGGTCCTTCGAGGGGCTACGAGCAGTACTTC.

This rearrangement joins TRBV12-3 or TRBV12-4 to TRBJ2-7; 8 nucleotides line up with TRBD1. The CDR3 runs to 15 residues. V lost 4 bases, J lost 2 bases, and 7 bases stayed unmatched. The CDR3 here is CASSSLDRGAYEQYF. CDR3 sequence (DNA): TGTGCCAGCAGTTCACTCGACAGGGGTGCCTACGAGCAGTACTTC.